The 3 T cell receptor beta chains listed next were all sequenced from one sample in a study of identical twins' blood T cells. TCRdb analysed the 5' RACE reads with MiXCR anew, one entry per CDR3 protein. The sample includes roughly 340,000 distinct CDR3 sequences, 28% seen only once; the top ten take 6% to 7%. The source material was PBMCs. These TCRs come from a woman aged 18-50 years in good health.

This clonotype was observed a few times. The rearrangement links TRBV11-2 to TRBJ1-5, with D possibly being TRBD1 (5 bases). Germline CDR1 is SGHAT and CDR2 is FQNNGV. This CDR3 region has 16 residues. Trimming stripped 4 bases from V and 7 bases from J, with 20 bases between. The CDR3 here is CASSSSRGGRGQPQHF. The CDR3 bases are TGTGCCAGCAGCTCCTCGAGGGGAGGGCGAGGCCAGCCCCAGCATTTT.

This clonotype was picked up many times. The CDR3 spells CSASQGVNTEAFF. CDR3 nucleotide sequence: TGCAGTGCCTCACAGGGGGTGAACACTGAAGCTTTCTTT. The V call is TRBV20-1, the J call TRBJ1-1; 8 bases align to TRBD1. The CDR3 spans 13 residues. Losses at the gene ends were 6 bases for V and 0 bases for J; bases not matched to a gene: 3. Germline V CDR1 and CDR2: DFQATT, SNEGSKA (reference sequence).

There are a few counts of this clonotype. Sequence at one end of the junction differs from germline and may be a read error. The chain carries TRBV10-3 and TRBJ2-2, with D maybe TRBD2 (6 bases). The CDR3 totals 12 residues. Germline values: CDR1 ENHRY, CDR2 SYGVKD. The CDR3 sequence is CASEGGAGELLF. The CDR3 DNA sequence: TGTGCCTCCGAAGGCGGGGCCGGGGAGCTGCTTTTT.